Listed here are 27 T cell receptor beta chains from one sample, sequenced in a study of molecular identifiers for immune sequencing clone quantification. TCRdb reanalysed the PCR reads using MiXCR and keeps one entry per CDR3 protein. The data contain about 40,000 distinct CDR3 sequences, 15% to 20% of them singletons. The sample taken for sequencing was naive CD8+ T cells from blood, with Jurkat cell RNA spiked in. The sample's subset: FACS-sorted CD8+CD4-CCR7+CD45RA+ naive T cells. The source of these receptors is a human donor in good health. Some libraries in this study had Jurkat cell RNA spiked in.

This clonotype was detected ten times or more. The chain has TRBV12-3 or TRBV12-4 and TRBJ2-1; possibly TRBD2 for D (6 bases). The CDR3 contains 14 residues. V was pared by 5 bases and J by 4 bases, with 12 bases between. For the CDR3, the DNA is TGTGCCAGCAGTCCCGGGGCGGGGTACAATGAGCAGTTCTTC. Translating it yields CASSPGAGYNEQFF.

This clonotype has at least ten counts. The chain couples TRBV18 to TRBJ2-5; D remains ambiguous. The germline V and J ends were trimmed by 2 bases and 5 bases, with 9 bases remaining between them. Germline CDR1 reads KGHSH; CDR2 reads LQKENI. This CDR3 comprises 13 residues. CDR3 amino acids: CASSPSPEETQYF. CDR3 bases: TGTGCCAGCTCACCATCCCCTGAGGAGACCCAGTACTTC. Variable domain in full (rest from reference TRBV18 and TRBJ2-5): NAGVMQNPRHLVRRRGQEARLRCSPMKGHSHVYWYRQLPEEGLKFMVYLQKENIIDESGMPKERFSAEFPKEGPSILRIQQVVRGDSAAYFCASSPSPEETQYFGPGTRLLVL.

This clonotype was detected many times. This sequence joins TRBV28 and TRBJ2-7; 9 bases line up with TRBD2. Germline V CDR1 and CDR2: MDHEN, SYDVKM. The CDR3 contains 16 residues. V gave up 6 bases and J gave up 4 bases; unmatched junction bases: 13. The CDR3 loop reads CASSPGVAGVSYEQYF. The CDR3 nucleotides are TGTGCCAGCAGCCCGGGGGTAGCGGGAGTGTCTTACGAGCAGTACTTC.

This clonotype was recorded many times. The chain links TRBV5-1 to TRBJ2-1; 8 bases agree with TRBD1. The CDR3 sequence is 15 residues long. Losses at the gene ends were 0 bases for V and 6 bases for J; bases not matched to a gene: 5. CDR1 and CDR2 (germline): SGHRS, YFSETQ. The CDR3 protein is CASSLVGQGLNEQFF. For the CDR3, the DNA is TGCGCCAGCAGCTTGGTAGGACAGGGTCTCAATGAGCAGTTCTTC.

Concerning this clonotype: The junction differs from germline at one of its ends, possibly a read error. The chain joins TRBV27 to TRBJ2-5; no clear D. This CDR3 spans 14 amino acids. Germline-derived CDR1 and CDR2 are MNHEY and SMNVEV (reference sequence). The CDR3 protein is CASSLSYSQETQHF. CDR3 coding DNA: TGTGCCAGCAGTTTATCCTACTCCCAAGAGACCCAGCACTTC.

This clonotype appeared many times. The chain has TRBV5-1 and TRBJ2-3; perhaps TRBD1 as D (6 bases). V was shortened by 4 bases and J by 6 bases, with 36 bases between the two germline ends. The CDR3 contains 21 residues. Germline lookup yields CDR1 SGHRS and CDR2 YFSETQ. The CDR3 sequence is CASSANTGPHQGSRPPDTQYF. The CDR3 region has the DNA TGCGCCAGCAGCGCGAATACAGGGCCTCATCAGGGATCCCGACCCCCCGATACGCAGTATTTT.

This clonotype came up many times. The chain recombines TRBV4-1 with TRBJ2-7; no reliable D call. Germline assignment: CDR1 MGHRA and CDR2 YSYEKL. V dropped 1 base and J dropped 0 bases, with 7 bases sitting between them. CDR3 length: 14 amino acids. CDR3: CASSQGLSSYEQYF. The DNA for the CDR3 is TGCGCCAGCAGCCAAGGTCTCAGCTCCTACGAGCAGTACTTC.

This clonotype was observed at least ten times. The rearrangement links TRBV7-9 to TRBJ2-2; a possible D gene is TRBD1 (6 bases). Germline V gene data show CDR1 as SEHNR and CDR2 as FQNEAQ (reference sequence). The CDR3 runs 15 residues. The ends were cut back, 5 bases at V and 3 bases at J, with 13 bases in the middle. The chain's CDR3 is CASSPPGVDTGELFF. CDR3 nucleotide sequence: TGTGCCAGCAGCCCCCCAGGGGTTGACACCGGGGAGCTGTTTTTT.

This clonotype has ten or more counts. The genes are TRBV7-2 and TRBJ2-4; possibly TRBD1 or TRBD2 for D (5 bases each). Germline CDR1 reads SGHTA; CDR2 reads FQGNSA. Trimming removed 5 bases at V and 0 bases at J, with 14 bases between. This CDR3 is 16 amino acids long. The CDR3 DNA sequence: TGTGCCAGCAGCACGTCGGGGACGGTAGCCAAAAACATTCAGTACTTC. This translates into CASSTSGTVAKNIQYF.

This clonotype was found a few times. The rearrangement uses TRBV27 and TRBJ1-2; 7 nucleotides line up with TRBD1. Germline loops: CDR1 MNHEY, CDR2 SMNVEV (reference sequence). The length of the CDR3 is 12 residues. The V gene end was trimmed by 5 bases and the J gene end by 8 bases; junction bases not matched to a gene: 5. The CDR3 loop reads CASSQTGWGYTF. DNA of the CDR3: TGTGCCAGCAGTCAGACAGGGTGGGGCTACACCTTC.

In its sample, this clonotype was seen many times. V and J are TRBV6-5 and TRBJ2-3; 8 bases fit TRBD2. This CDR3 has 15 amino acids. Trimming took 7 bases from V and 2 from J; bases not matched to a gene: 8. CDR1 is MNHEY, CDR2 SVGAGI, per germline. DNA for the CDR3: TGTGCCAGCAAATTACTAGCGGAGTTCACAGATACGCAGTATTTT. This translates into CASKLLAEFTDTQYF.

In regard to this clonotype: A much larger clone is a single base away; this may be a read error. The CDR3: CAGTGSDTQYF. The CDR3 DNA reads TGTGCCGGTACAGGATCAGATACGCAGTATTTT. The chain has TRBV12-3 or TRBV12-4 and TRBJ2-3, with D possibly being TRBD1 (5 bases). V was cut by 11 bases and J by 4 bases, with 10 bases left in between. The length of the CDR3 is 11 residues.

This clonotype was observed many times. The V gene is TRBV19, the J gene TRBJ1-2; D is uncertain. Trimming pared 5 bases from V and 4 bases from J, leaving 11 bases between. The CDR3 extends over 13 amino acids. CDR1 LNHDA and CDR2 SQIVND come from the germline V gene (reference sequence). CDR3 DNA: TGTGCCAGTAGTGCCCAGGCGATCTATGGCTACACCTTC. Residues: CASSAQAIYGYTF.

This clonotype was counted a few times. V usage is TRBV7-9 and J usage is TRBJ2-7, with TRBD1 matching 9 bases. V was pared by 4 bases and J by 4 bases, with 8 bases of the junction left unmatched. This CDR3 comprises 15 residues. The germline CDR1 and CDR2 sequences are SEHNR and FQNEAQ (reference sequence). The CDR3 is CASSYPDRGEYEQYF. The CDR3 DNA follows: TGTGCCAGCAGCTATCCGGACAGGGGAGAGTACGAGCAGTACTTC.

The table lists this clonotype with many counts. V and J are TRBV6-5 and TRBJ1-2; D may be TRBD1 (5 bases). CDR1 and CDR2 from the germline V gene are MNHEY and SVGAGI. CDR3 length: 17 amino acids. With 4 bases removed from V and 2 bases from J, the gap between germline ends came to 20 bases. CDR3 coding DNA: TGTGCCAGCAGTTTTGGGGGAGTCTTGACAGCCAACTATGGCTACACCTTC. It encodes CASSFGGVLTANYGYTF.

The chain uses TRBV4-1 and TRBJ2-5; possibly TRBD2 for D (6 bases). CDR1 is MGHRA, CDR2 YSYEKL, per germline. The CDR3 contains 15 residues. The V end was cut by 0 bases, the J end by 1 base, with 9 bases between. CDR3 bases: TGCGCCAGCAGCCAAGACATAGCGGCCCAAGAGACCCAGTACTTC. Translated, it gives CASSQDIAAQETQYF.

In this sample, this clonotype turned up a few times. The chain uses TRBV20-1 and TRBJ2-7; D is possibly TRBD2 (6 bases). With 3 bases removed from V and 3 bases from J, the gap between germline ends came to 33 bases. CDR1 and CDR2 from the germline V gene are DFQATT and SNEGSKA (reference sequence). There are 20 residues in the CDR3. The CDR3 region is CSARPGLGWGRGLQIYEQYF. The DNA of the CDR3 is TGCAGTGCTAGGCCGGGCTTGGGGTGGGGTAGGGGACTGCAGATCTACGAGCAGTACTTC.

Of note for this clonotype: Possible read error: a much larger clone is one base away. The rearrangement joins TRBV12-5 to TRBJ2-2; tentatively, D is TRBD1 (6 bases). The CDR3 is 15 amino acids. Germline V CDR1 and CDR2: LGHNT, FRNRAP. DNA of the CDR3: TGTGCTAGTGGTCCATCGGACAGCTACACCGAGGAGCTGTTTTTT. Residues: CASGPSDSYTEELFF.

The rearrangement joins TRBV10-3 to TRBJ1-2; TRBD1 matches at 7 bases. V trimming: 4 bases; J trimming: 2 bases; junction bases outside the gene matches: 4. Germline CDR1 and CDR2: ENHRY and SYGVKD. This CDR3 has 14 residues. For the CDR3, the DNA is TGTGCCATCAGTGTGGAACAGGGGAACTATGGCTACACCTTC. Its protein is CAISVEQGNYGYTF.

This clonotype appeared a few times. This chain uses TRBV14 with TRBJ2-2; D gene unclear. CDR3 length: 14 residues. Trimming pared 0 bases from V and 4 bases from J, leaving 6 bases between. CDR1 and CDR2 from the germline V gene are SGHDN and FVKESK. As DNA, the CDR3 is TGTGCCAGCAGCCAAGAGTTCGGCACCGGGGAGCTGTTTTTT. It translates to CASSQEFGTGELFF. The complete variable domain, with remaining parts taken from reference TRBV14 and TRBJ2-2, reads EAGVTQFPSHSVIEKGQTVTLRCDPISGHDNLYWYRRVMGKEIKFLLHFVKESKQDESGMPNNRFLAERTGGTYSTLKVQPAELEDSGVYFCASSQEFGTGELFFGEGSRLTVL.

This clonotype was counted once. The chain employs TRBV27 and TRBJ2-2; D possibly corresponds to TRBD2 (6 bases). V shed 0 bases and J shed 1 base, with 9 bases lying between them. CDR1 is MNHEY, CDR2 SMNVEV, per germline (reference sequence). The CDR3 is 16 amino acids. CDR3 in DNA: TGTGCCAGCAGTTTATCAGGCGGGGAGAACACCGGGGAGCTGTTTTTT. This encodes CASSLSGGENTGELFF.

There are many counts of this clonotype. This chain uses TRBV29-1 with TRBJ1-1; D not certain. The CDR3 runs 15 residues. The germline V and J ends were trimmed by 8 bases and 2 bases, with 21 bases remaining between them. Germline assignment: CDR1 SQVTM and CDR2 ANQGSEA. The CDR3 DNA reads as TGCAGCACCGCACATCCTGGAAAGGCCAACACTGAAGCTTTCTTT. It specifies CSTAHPGKANTEAFF.

This clonotype occurred a few times. The rearrangement links TRBV19 to TRBJ2-7, with D perhaps matching TRBD1 (5 bases). V shed 1 base and J shed 7 bases, with 14 bases lying between them. Germline assignment: CDR1 LNHDA and CDR2 SQIVND (reference sequence). This CDR3 contains 14 residues. The CDR3 loop reads CASSIGRTPMEQYF. The CDR3 bases are TGTGCCAGTAGTATAGGCAGGACACCCATGGAGCAGTACTTC.

This clonotype occurred a few times. For the CDR3, the DNA is TGTGCCAGCAGCGCCCCGGGGACAGGGATGATGGGAGGCCCCCTCCGCTCCTACAATGAGCAGTTCTTC. This encodes CASSAPGTGMMGGPLRSYNEQFF. V gene TRBV9 combines with J gene TRBJ2-1, with 9 bases matching TRBD1. With V trimmed by 3 bases and J by 0 bases, 25 bases remained unmatched. The CDR3 has 23 residues. Germline-derived CDR1 and CDR2 are SGDLS and YYNGEE. The full variable domain, with the rest looked up from reference TRBV9 and TRBJ2-1, is DSGVTQTPKHLITATGQRVTLRCSPRSGDLSVYWYQQSLDQGLQFLIQYYNGEERAKGNILERFSAQQFPDLHSELNLSSLELGDSALYFCASSAPGTGMMGGPLRSYNEQFFGPGTRLTVL.

This clonotype came up many times. This rearrangement joins TRBV7-3 to TRBJ2-1; the D gene is possibly TRBD2 (6 bases). Trimming removed 1 base at V and 15 bases at J, with 19 bases between. Germline CDR1 reads SGHTA; CDR2 reads FQGTGA. The CDR3 runs 14 residues. CDR3 nucleotides: TGTGCCAGCAGCTTAATGGTCGGGCGGGAAGGTCCGTTCTTC. Amino acid sequence: CASSLMVGREGPFF.

A remark on this clonotype: A much larger clonotype is one base distant, so this may be a read error. The V call is TRBV5-6, the J call TRBJ2-7; possibly TRBD2 for D (6 bases). CDR1 SGHDT and CDR2 YYEEEE come from the germline V gene. The CDR3 consists of 14 residues. The CDR3 loop is CASGLGTGAYEQYF. The CDR3 DNA follows: TGTGCCAGCGGCTTAGGGACTGGGGCCTACGAGCAGTACTTC.

In this sample, this clonotype turned up many times. The chain employs TRBV4-1 and TRBJ2-5, with D tentatively TRBD1 (6 bases). Germline V gene lookup returns CDR1 MGHRA and CDR2 YSYEKL. V was trimmed by 3 bases and J by 4 bases, leaving 12 bases between them. This CDR3 has 14 amino acids. The CDR3 region has the DNA TGCGCCAGCAGCCAGACACAGGGTCGAGAGACCCAGTACTTC. It encodes CASSQTQGRETQYF.